This TCR beta chain was sequenced in a study of naive and memory T cell subsets. Regarding the study as a whole: Potentially, T cell activation and differentiation skew this RNA-based measurement.

As concerns this clonotype: Its antigen is as yet unknown.

The SP2 primer and nested alpha and beta constant region primers amplified ligated cDNA in four rounds. For blood and skin samples, reverse transcription used TCR alpha and beta constant primers. TCRdb re-called the 5' RACE reads with MiXCR, one entry per CDR3 protein. The data contain tens of thousands of distinct CDR3 sequences, about 4.5% of them singletons. TCR cDNA received a 3' ligated oligonucleotide that carried a UMI. RNA was extracted from less than 3 ml of whole blood of healthy adults. Cells were not sorted; total RNA input targeted roughly 1 to 1000 ng. From germline, CDR1 is SEHNR and CDR2 FQNEAQ (reference sequence). Trimming cost V 1 base and J 4 bases, with 4 bases left between them. The CDR3 spans 12 residues.

The rearrangement uses TRBV7-9 and TRBJ1-2; D unclear. The receptor was isolated from a female donor in good health. The DNA of the CDR3 is TGTGCCAGCAGCTTAGACTTCTATGGCTACACCTTC. It translates to CASSLDFYGYTF.